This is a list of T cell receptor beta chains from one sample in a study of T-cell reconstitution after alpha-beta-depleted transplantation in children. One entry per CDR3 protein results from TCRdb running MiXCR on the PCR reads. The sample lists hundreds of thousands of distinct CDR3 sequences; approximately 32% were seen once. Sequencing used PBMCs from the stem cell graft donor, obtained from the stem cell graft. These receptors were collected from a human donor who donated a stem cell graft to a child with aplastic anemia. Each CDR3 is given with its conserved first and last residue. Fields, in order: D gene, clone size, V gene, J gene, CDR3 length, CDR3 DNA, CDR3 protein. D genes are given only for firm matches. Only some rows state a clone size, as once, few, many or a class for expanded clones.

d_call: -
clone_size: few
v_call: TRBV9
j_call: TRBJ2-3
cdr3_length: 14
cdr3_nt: TGTGCCAGCAGCGTAGACGGGAGCACAGATACGCAGTATTTT
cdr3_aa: CASSVDGSTDTQYF

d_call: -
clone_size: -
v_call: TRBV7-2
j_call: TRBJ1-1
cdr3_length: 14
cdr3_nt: TGTGCCAGCAGCTTATTCCGGAAGAACACTGAAGCTTTCTTT
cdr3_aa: CASSLFRKNTEAFF

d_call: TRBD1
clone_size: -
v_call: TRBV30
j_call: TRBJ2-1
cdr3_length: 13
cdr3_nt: TGTGCCTGGACCCCAAGACAGGGGCTCTATCAGTTCTTC
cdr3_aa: CAWTPRQGLYQFF

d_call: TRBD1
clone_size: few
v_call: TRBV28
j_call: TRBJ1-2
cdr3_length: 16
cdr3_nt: TGTGCCACCACCCTATCGGGGCAGGGGGAAGTCTGGGGCTACACCTTC
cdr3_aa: CATTLSGQGEVWGYTF

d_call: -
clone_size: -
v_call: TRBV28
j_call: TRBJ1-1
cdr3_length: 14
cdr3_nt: TGTGCCAGCAGTCTAGTGGGGGCGCGGGCTGAAGCTTTCTTT
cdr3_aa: CASSLVGARAEAFF

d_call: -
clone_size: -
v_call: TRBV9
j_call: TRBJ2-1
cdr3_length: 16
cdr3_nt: TGTGCCAGCAGCGTAGTTGGAGGTAGCTCCTACAATGAGCAGTTCTTC
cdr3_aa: CASSVVGGSSYNEQFF

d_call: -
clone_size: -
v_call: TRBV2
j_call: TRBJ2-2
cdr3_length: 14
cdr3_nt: TGTGCCAGCAGAGGAGCAGGGAACACCGGGGAGCTGTTTTTT
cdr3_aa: CASRGAGNTGELFF

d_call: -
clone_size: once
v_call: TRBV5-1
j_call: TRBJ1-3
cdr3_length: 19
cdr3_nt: TGCGCCAGCAGCTTCCTCGGGCAGGGCACTACTAACTCTGGAAACACCATATATTTT
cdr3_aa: CASSFLGQGTTNSGNTIYF

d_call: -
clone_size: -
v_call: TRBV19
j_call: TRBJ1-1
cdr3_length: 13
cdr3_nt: TGTGCCAGTAGTATTAGGGAACCACTTGAAGCTTTCTTT
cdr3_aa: CASSIREPLEAFF

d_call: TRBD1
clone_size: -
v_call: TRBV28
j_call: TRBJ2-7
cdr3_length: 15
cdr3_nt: TGTGCCAGCAAGAACCCCGGGACAGGGATCCGCGAGCAGTACTTC
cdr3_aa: CASKNPGTGIREQYF

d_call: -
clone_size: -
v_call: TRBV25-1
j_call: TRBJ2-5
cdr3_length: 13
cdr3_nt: TGTGCCAGCAGTGACGCCAGCAAAGAGACCCAGTACTTC
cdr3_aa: CASSDASKETQYF

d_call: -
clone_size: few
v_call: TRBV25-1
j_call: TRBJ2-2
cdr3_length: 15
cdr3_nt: TGTGCCAGCACGGGTGGGGGCCTTGGAACCGGGGAGCTGTTTTTT
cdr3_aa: CASTGGGLGTGELFF

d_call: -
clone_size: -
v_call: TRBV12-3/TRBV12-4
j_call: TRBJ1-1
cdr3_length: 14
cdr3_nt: TGTGCCAGCAGTCTACTCAGATCTGGCACTGAAGCTTTCTTT
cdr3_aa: CASSLLRSGTEAFF

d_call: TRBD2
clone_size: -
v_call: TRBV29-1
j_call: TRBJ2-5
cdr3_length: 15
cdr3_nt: TGCAGCGTTGAAGGCCGCACTAGCGGACAAGAGACCCAGTACTTC
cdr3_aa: CSVEGRTSGQETQYF

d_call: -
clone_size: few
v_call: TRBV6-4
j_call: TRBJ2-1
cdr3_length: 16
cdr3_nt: TGTGCCAGCAGTGAAGTAGGCAGGGCCCGAGTGCGGGAGCAGTTCTTC
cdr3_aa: CASSEVGRARVREQFF

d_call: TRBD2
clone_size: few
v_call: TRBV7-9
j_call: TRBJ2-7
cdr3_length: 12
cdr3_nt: TGTGCCAGCAGATTGACTAGCGGGAAGCAGTACTTC
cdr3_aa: CASRLTSGKQYF

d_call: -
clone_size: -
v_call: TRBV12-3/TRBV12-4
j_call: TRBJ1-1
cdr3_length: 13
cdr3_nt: TGTGCCAGCAGTTTTTTGGGGGACACTGAAGCTTTCTTT
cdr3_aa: CASSFLGDTEAFF

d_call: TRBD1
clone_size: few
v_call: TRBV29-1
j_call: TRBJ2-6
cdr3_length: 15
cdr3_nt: TGCAGCGTGTCGACAGGGGTGGCCGGGGCCAACGTCCTGACTTTC
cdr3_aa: CSVSTGVAGANVLTF

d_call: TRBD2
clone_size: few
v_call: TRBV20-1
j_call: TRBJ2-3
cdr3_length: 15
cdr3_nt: TGCAGTGCTGACAAGAGCGGGAGTAGCACAGATACGCAGTATTTT
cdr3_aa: CSADKSGSSTDTQYF

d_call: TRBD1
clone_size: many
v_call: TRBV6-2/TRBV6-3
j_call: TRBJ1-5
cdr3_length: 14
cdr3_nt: TGTGCCAGCAGTTCAGGGACAGAGAATCAGCCCCAGCATTTT
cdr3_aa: CASSSGTENQPQHF

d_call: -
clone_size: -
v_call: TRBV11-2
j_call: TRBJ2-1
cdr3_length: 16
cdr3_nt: TGTGCCAGCAGCTTACTAGGGCAGTTGGACTACAATGAGCAGTTCTTC
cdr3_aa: CASSLLGQLDYNEQFF

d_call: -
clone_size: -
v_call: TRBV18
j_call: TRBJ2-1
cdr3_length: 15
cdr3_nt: TGTGCCAGCTCACCAAGTGCCGGGGCATACAATGAGCAGTTCTTC
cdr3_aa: CASSPSAGAYNEQFF

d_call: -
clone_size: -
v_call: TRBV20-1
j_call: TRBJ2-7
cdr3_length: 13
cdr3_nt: TGCAGTGCGAGGGACCTCTTAGGATACGAGCAGTACTTC
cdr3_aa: CSARDLLGYEQYF

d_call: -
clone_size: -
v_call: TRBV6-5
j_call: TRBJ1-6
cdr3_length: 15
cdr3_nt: TGTGCCAGCAGTTGGCAGGGGTCGTTTAATTCACCCCTCCACTTT
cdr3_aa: CASSWQGSFNSPLHF

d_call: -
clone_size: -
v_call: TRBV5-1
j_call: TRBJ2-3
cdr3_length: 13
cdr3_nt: TGCGCCAGCGGTATGCGGGACACAGATACGCAGTATTTT
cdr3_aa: CASGMRDTDTQYF

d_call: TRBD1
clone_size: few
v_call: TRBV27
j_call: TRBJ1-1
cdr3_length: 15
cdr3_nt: TGTGCCAGCAGTTTATCTATCAGGGGGGATACTGAAGCTTTCTTT
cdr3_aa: CASSLSIRGDTEAFF

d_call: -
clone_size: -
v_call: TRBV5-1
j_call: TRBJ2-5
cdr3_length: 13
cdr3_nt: TGCGCCAGCAGCCTTTGGGGGGAAGAGACCCAGTACTTC
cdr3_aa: CASSLWGEETQYF

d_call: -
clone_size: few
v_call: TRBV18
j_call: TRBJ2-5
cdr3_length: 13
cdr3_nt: TGTGCCAGCTCATCTGACATCCAAGAGACCCAGTACTTC
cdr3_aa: CASSSDIQETQYF

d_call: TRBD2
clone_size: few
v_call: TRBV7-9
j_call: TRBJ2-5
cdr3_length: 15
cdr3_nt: TGTGCCAGCAGCCGGACTAGCGGGAGGGGGGAGACCCAGTACTTC
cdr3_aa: CASSRTSGRGETQYF

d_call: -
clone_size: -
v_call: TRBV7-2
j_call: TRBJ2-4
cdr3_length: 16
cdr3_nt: TGTGCCAGCAGCTATCAGCGGGACAGAGCCAAAAACATTCAGTACTTC
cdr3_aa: CASSYQRDRAKNIQYF

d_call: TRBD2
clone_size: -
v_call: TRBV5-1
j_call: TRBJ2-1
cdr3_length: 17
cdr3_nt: TGCGCCAGCAGCAGGGCCTTACTAGCGGGAGAATGGGATGAGCAGTTCTTC
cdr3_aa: CASSRALLAGEWDEQFF

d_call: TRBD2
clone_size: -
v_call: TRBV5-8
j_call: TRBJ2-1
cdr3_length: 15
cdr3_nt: TGTGCCAGCAGCTTTACGGGAGGGCCGGGCAATGAGCAGTTCTTC
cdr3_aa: CASSFTGGPGNEQFF

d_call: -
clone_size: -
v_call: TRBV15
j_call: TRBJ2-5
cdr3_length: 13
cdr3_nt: TGTGCCACCAGCAGGATGGTAGGGGAGACCCAGTACTTC
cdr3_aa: CATSRMVGETQYF

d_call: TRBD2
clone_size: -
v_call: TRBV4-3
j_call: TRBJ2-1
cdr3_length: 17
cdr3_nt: TGCGCCAGCAGCCAAGATTCGGCGGGAGGCCCCTACAATGAGCAGTTCTTC
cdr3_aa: CASSQDSAGGPYNEQFF

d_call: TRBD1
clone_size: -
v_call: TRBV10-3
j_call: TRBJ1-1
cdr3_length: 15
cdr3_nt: TGTGCCATCAGTGGGGACAGGGCAATTGGTACCGAAGCTTTCTTT
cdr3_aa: CAISGDRAIGTEAFF

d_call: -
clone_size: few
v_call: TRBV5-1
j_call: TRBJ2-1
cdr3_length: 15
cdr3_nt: TGCGCCAGCAGCTTCGACTCGCCTTCCTACAATGAGCAGTTCTTC
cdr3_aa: CASSFDSPSYNEQFF

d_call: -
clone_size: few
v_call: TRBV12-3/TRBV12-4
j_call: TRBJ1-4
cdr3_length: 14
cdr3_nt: TGTGCCAGCAGGGCATGGGGGTGGACGGAAAAACTGTTTTTT
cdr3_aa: CASRAWGWTEKLFF

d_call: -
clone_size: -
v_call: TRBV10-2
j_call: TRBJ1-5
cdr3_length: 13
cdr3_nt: TGCGCCAGCAGTGAACAGCGACATCAGCCCCAGCATTTT
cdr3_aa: CASSEQRHQPQHF

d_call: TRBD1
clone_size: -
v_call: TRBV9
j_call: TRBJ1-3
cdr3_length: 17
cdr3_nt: TGTGCCAGCAGCCCCGGGTCAGGGGGATCCTCTGGAAACACCATATATTTT
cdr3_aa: CASSPGSGGSSGNTIYF

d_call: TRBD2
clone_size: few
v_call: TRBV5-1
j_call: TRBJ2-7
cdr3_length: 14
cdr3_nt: TGCGCCAGCAGCTTTAGCGGGGGAGCCTACGAGCAGTACTTC
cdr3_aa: CASSFSGGAYEQYF

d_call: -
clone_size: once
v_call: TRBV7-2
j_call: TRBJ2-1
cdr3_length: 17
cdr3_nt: TGTGCCAGCAGCTTAAAACTCTCTGGATCCACCTACAATGAGCAGTTCTTC
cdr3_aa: CASSLKLSGSTYNEQFF

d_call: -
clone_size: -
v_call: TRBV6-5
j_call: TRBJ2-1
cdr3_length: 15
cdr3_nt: TGTGCCAGCAGTTACTCGAGTGGGAGCGGCGATGAGCAGTTCTTC
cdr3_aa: CASSYSSGSGDEQFF

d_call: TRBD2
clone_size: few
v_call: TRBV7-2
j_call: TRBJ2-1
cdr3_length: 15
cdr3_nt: TGTGCCAGCGTCGTCCTAGCGGGAGGTTACAATGAGCAGTTCTTC
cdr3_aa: CASVVLAGGYNEQFF

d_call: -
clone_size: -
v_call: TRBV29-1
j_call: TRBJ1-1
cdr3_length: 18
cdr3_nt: TGCAGCGTTGAAGGGCGGGGAAGTGCAGGGGAGGTGAACACTGAAGCTTTCTTT
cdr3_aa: CSVEGRGSAGEVNTEAFF

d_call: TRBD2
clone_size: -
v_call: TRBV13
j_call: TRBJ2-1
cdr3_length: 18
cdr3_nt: TGTGCCAGCAGCCGGGGACTAGCGGGAGGGAGCTCCTACAATGAGCAGTTCTTC
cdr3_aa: CASSRGLAGGSSYNEQFF

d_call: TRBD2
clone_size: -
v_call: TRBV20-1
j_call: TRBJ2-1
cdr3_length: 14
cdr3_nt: TGCAGTGTCGCACCTAGCGGGGAGGACACTGAGCAGTTCTTC
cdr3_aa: CSVAPSGEDTEQFF

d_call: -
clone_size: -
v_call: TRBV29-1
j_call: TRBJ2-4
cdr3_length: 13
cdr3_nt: TGCAGCGTTGAAGGAGCAGGCCGGAACATTCAGTACTTC
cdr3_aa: CSVEGAGRNIQYF

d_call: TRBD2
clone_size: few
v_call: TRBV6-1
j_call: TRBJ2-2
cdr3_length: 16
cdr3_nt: TGTGCCAGCAGATGGGAATTGGGACTAGTCACCGGGGAGCTGTTTTTT
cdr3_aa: CASRWELGLVTGELFF

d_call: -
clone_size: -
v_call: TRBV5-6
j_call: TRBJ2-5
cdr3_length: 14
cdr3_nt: TGTGCCAGCAGCCGACCGGAAAAGCAAGAGACCCAGTACTTC
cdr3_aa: CASSRPEKQETQYF

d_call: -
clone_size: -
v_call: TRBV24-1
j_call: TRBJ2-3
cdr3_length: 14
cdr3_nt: TGTGCCACCAGTGATTTTCGGGGCACAGATACGCAGTATTTT
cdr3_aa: CATSDFRGTDTQYF

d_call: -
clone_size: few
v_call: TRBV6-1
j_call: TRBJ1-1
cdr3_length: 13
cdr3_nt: TGTGCCAGTGGACCAGAGAGGAACACTGAAGCTTTCTTT
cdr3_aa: CASGPERNTEAFF

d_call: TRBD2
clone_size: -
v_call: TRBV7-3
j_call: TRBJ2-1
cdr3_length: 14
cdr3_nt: TGTGCCAGCAGTCGCCTAGCGGGAGTTAATGAGCAGTTCTTC
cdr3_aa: CASSRLAGVNEQFF

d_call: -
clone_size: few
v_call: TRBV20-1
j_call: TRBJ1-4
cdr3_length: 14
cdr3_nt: TGCAGTGCTAGTGTGGGGCTCGGTGGTGAAAAACTGTTTTTT
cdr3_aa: CSASVGLGGEKLFF

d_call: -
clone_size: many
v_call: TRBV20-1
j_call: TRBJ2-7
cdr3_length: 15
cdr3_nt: TGCAGTGCTAGAGGGACAGTCCGGAGCTCCTACGAGCAGTACTTC
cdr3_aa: CSARGTVRSSYEQYF

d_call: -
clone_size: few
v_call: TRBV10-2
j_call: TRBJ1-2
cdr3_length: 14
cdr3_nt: TGCGCCAGCAGTGAAGACGTTGGTGACTATGGCTACACCTTC
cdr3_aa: CASSEDVGDYGYTF

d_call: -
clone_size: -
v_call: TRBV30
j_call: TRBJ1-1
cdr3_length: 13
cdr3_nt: TGTGCCTGGGATGAAGGGGGTCGCACTGAAGCTTTCTTT
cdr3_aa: CAWDEGGRTEAFF

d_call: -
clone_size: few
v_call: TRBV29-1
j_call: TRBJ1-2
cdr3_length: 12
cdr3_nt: TGCAGCGTTGGGCCGGAGCAGTACGGCTACACCTTC
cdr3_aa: CSVGPEQYGYTF